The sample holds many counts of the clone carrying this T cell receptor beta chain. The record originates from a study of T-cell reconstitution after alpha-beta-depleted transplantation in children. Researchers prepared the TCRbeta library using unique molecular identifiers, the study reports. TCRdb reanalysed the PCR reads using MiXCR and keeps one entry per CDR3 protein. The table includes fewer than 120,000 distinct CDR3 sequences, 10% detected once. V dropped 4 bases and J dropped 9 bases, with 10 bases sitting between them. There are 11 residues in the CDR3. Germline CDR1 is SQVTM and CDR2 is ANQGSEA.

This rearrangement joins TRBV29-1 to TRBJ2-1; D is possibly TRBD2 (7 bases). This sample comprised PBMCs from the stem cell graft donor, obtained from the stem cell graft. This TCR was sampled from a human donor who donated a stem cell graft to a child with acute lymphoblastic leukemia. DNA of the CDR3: TGCAGCGTTGCAAGGGGGGGTGAGCAGTTCTTC. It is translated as CSVARGGEQFF.